This T cell receptor (beta chain) was recovered during a study of T-cell reconstitution after alpha-beta-depleted transplantation in children. Study observations and caveats: Most T-cell counts and diversity one year after the transplant came from T cells that were newly produced. Some patients owed their high day-60 TCRbeta diversity to surviving recipient T cells and thymic progenitors. Approximately two months post-transplant, alpha-beta T cells reportedly originated from several hundred expanded graft clones.

V was trimmed by 2 bases and J by 10 bases, leaving 15 bases between them. Germline loops: CDR1 SGHTA, CDR2 FQGNSA. The CDR3 is made up of 14 amino acids. Preparation of the TCRbeta library involved a method that used unique molecular identifiers. TCRdb re-analysed the PCR reads in MiXCR, keeping a single row per CDR3 protein. The sample has about 200,000 distinct CDR3 sequences; more than 15% are singletons. On this clonotype itself: The antigen remains undetermined.

This sequence originates from a male patient aged 2-15 years who had a stem cell transplant for acute lymphoblastic leukemia, so the T cells may come from the graft donor. Sequences were derived from PBMCs, mostly from graft donor cells, sampled 360 days after TCRalphabeta/CD19-depleted stem cell transplant. V gene TRBV7-2 combines with J gene TRBJ2-1; tentatively, D is TRBD1 (6 bases). CDR3 bases: TGTGCCAGCAGCTTACAACAGGGACCCCAAGAGCAGTTCTTC. It translates to CASSLQQGPQEQFF.